This T cell receptor (beta chain) emerged from a study of memory CD4+ T cells and cytomegalovirus serostatus. Profiled with immunoSEQ multiplex PCR; TCRdb holds only in-frame clones, not every one. The sample has about 58,000 clones, roughly 84% seen once. Germline values: CDR1 MDHEN, CDR2 SYDVKM. The CDR3 is made up of 11 amino acids. Single viable CD3+CD4+CD8-CD45RO+ cells were sorted as the memory CD4+ T cells. As concerns this clone: Its ends do not fully match the called genes, so a read error is possible.

The sample was memory CD4+ T cells from blood. The clonotype originates from an adult in good health and CMV-seronegative. Some clones in this sample may be carry-over from other donors' samples. The genes are TRBV28 and TRBJ1-6; no reliable D call. CDR3 sequence reads: CASSSAFTYDF. CDR3 bases: TGTGCCAGCAGTTCTGCCTTTACCTATGATTTT.